These T cell receptor beta chains were read from a single sample in a study of T cell changes during pregnancy in multiple sclerosis. Measured with immunoSEQ multiplex PCR; TCRdb has only the in-frame clones, and not every one. The table includes tens of thousands of clones, approximately 94% detected once. The sequences come from peripheral blood, collected in the third trimester of pregnancy. The receptors were gathered from a female donor with multiple sclerosis, enrolled in a pregnancy study. CDR3s include the opening cysteine and the closing phenylalanine or tryptophan. Each record gives: J gene, D gene, clone size, V gene, CDR3 protein, CDR3 DNA. D genes are given only for firm matches. The size field is filled for only some rows; it gives once, few, many or a size class.

TRBJ2-7 | NA | NA | TRBV7-2 | CASTIPAGPSVEQYF | TGTGCCAGCACCATTCCGGCGGGACCGTCTGTCGAGCAGTACTTC
TRBJ2-5 | NA | NA | TRBV28 | CASSLGSFTGIFQETQYF | TGTGCCAGCAGTTTAGGTTCATTTACAGGGATTTTTCAAGAGACCCAGTACTTC
TRBJ1-4 | NA | NA | TRBV30 | CAWNSRVGLELFF | TGTGCCTGGAATTCCAGGGTCGGGTTGGAACTGTTTTTT
TRBJ1-5 | NA | NA | TRBV28 | CASSLFQDSNQPQHF | TGTGCCAGCAGTTTATTCCAAGACTCCAATCAGCCCCAGCATTTT
TRBJ1-2 | NA | NA | TRBV19 | CASSTPRLEERYGYTF | TGTGCCAGTAGTACCCCCCGGTTGGAGGAGCGATATGGCTACACCTTC
TRBJ2-1 | TRBD2 | few | TRBV7-9 | CASASGANDEQFF | TGTGCCAGCGCCAGCGGGGCTAATGATGAGCAGTTCTTC
TRBJ2-1 | TRBD1 | NA | TRBV5-1 | CASSLRQGRRNEQFF | TGCGCCAGCAGCTTGAGACAGGGGAGGCGCAATGAGCAGTTCTTC
TRBJ2-7 | NA | NA | TRBV7-2 | CASSLAPSGNYEQYF | TGTGCCAGCAGCTTAGCCCCCTCCGGTAACTACGAGCAGTACTTC
TRBJ1-5 | TRBD1 | NA | TRBV6-1 | CASSGDRGGQPQHF | TGTGCCAGCAGTGGGGACAGGGGAGGACAGCCCCAGCATTTT
TRBJ1-1 | TRBD1 | NA | TRBV28 | CASTLDRGDTEAFF | TGTGCCAGCACTCTAGACAGGGGGGACACTGAAGCTTTCTTT
TRBJ2-7 | TRBD2 | NA | TRBV6-1 | CASSGRRLAGPRDSYEQYF | TGTGCCAGCAGTGGAAGAAGACTAGCGGGGCCTAGAGACTCCTACGAGCAGTACTTC
TRBJ1-2 | NA | NA | TRBV28 | CASSYRTAAPGYGYTF | TGTGCCAGCAGTTACCGCACAGCCGCCCCAGGCTATGGCTACACCTTC
TRBJ2-1 | NA | NA | TRBV19 | CASSFSGSYNEQFF | TGTGCCAGTAGCTTTAGCGGAAGCTACAATGAGCAGTTCTTC
TRBJ1-2 | NA | once | TRBV5-1 | CASSLAGRDWDGYTF | TGCGCCAGCAGCTTGGCCGGCCGGGACTGGGATGGCTACACCTTC
TRBJ2-7 | TRBD1 | NA | TRBV23-1 | CASSHVTGTGGLYEQYF | TGCGCCAGCAGTCATGTAACCGGGACAGGGGGCCTCTACGAGCAGTACTTC
TRBJ2-7 | NA | NA | TRBV7-2 | CASSLQAYEQYF | TGTGCCAGCAGCTTACAGGCATACGAGCAGTACTTC
TRBJ1-1 | NA | NA | TRBV7-9 | CASSRTRQARNTEAFF | TGTGCCAGCAGCCGAACCCGGCAGGCGAGGAACACTGAAGCTTTCTTT
TRBJ1-1 | NA | NA | TRBV7-9 | CASSTQQGQGAFF | TGTGCCAGCAGCACCCAACAGGGCCAGGGAGCTTTCTTT
TRBJ2-4 | NA | few | TRBV5-1 | CASAEANIQYF | TGCGCCAGTGCGGAAGCAAACATTCAGTACTTC
TRBJ2-7 | NA | NA | TRBV5-8 | CASSPTVSYEQYF | TGTGCCAGCAGCCCGACAGTTTCCTACGAGCAGTACTTC
TRBJ2-5 | NA | NA | TRBV18 | CASSGGQRGETQYF | TGTGCCAGCTCAGGAGGGCAGAGAGGGGAGACCCAGTACTTC
TRBJ2-7 | TRBD1 | NA | TRBV30 | CAGTGISYEQYF | TGTGCAGGGACAGGGATTTCCTACGAGCAGTACTTC
TRBJ1-5 | TRBD1 | NA | TRBV5-1 | CASSIPGDRTSNQPQHF | TGCGCCAGCAGCATCCCCGGGGACAGGACTAGCAATCAGCCCCAGCATTTT
TRBJ1-2 | NA | NA | TRBV7-8 | CASSFDRRANYGYTF | TGTGCCAGCAGTTTTGACAGGCGAGCTAACTATGGCTACACCTTC
TRBJ1-4 | TRBD1 | once | TRBV19 | CASGDRGVPRKLFF | TGTGCCAGTGGAGACAGGGGCGTCCCTAGGAAACTGTTTTTT
TRBJ2-4 | NA | NA | TRBV7-9 | CASSTGLLAKNIQYF | TGTGCCAGCAGTACGGGTCTACTAGCCAAAAACATTCAGTACTTC
TRBJ1-4 | NA | NA | TRBV5-1 | CASSFGTNEKLFF | TGCGCCAGCAGCTTTGGCACTAATGAAAAACTGTTTTTT
TRBJ1-4 | TRBD1 | NA | TRBV19 | CASSTGTGGRYEKLFF | TGTGCCAGTAGTACCGGGACAGGGGGCCGGTATGAAAAACTGTTTTTT
TRBJ2-1 | TRBD1 | NA | TRBV10-3 | CAIRRGQVLDNEQFF | TGTGCCATCAGACGCGGACAGGTACTCGACAATGAGCAGTTCTTC
TRBJ2-4 | TRBD1 | NA | TRBV6-1 | CASSGRTGVPAGKVQYF | TGTGCCAGCAGTGGTAGGACAGGCGTGCCCGCTGGTAAGGTTCAGTACTTC
TRBJ1-2 | NA | NA | TRBV6-5 | CASRTGSPLGYTF | TGTGCCAGCAGAACCGGGAGTCCTCTCGGCTACACCTTC
TRBJ2-7 | TRBD1 | NA | TRBV4-1 | CASSHGQGDYEQYF | TGCGCCAGCAGCCACGGACAGGGGGACTACGAGCAGTACTTC
TRBJ2-3 | TRBD2 | NA | TRBV7-7 | CASSPGLARTDTQYF | TGTGCCAGCAGCCCCGGACTAGCGAGAACAGATACGCAGTATTTT
TRBJ2-1 | NA | NA | TRBV9 | CASSPWNPPGEQFF | TGTGCCAGCAGTCCGTGGAATCCGCCGGGTGAGCAGTTCTTC
TRBJ1-1 | TRBD1 | once | TRBV7-3 | CASSSQTGWEAFF | TGTGCCAGCAGCTCCCAGACAGGGTGGGAAGCTTTCTTT
TRBJ2-7 | NA | NA | TRBV7-2 | CASSFSQGSYEQYF | TGTGCCAGCAGCTTCAGCCAGGGATCCTACGAGCAGTACTTC
TRBJ2-1 | TRBD2 | NA | TRBV27 | CASSTGLASSNEQFF | TGTGCCAGCAGTACGGGACTAGCGAGTTCCAATGAGCAGTTCTTC
TRBJ2-7 | NA | NA | TRBV28 | CASSFGGKSEQYF | TGTGCCAGCAGTTTTGGCGGGAAGAGCGAGCAGTACTTC
TRBJ1-2 | NA | NA | TRBV19 | CASSEVAVGRDRYGYTF | TGTGCCAGTAGTGAAGTAGCAGTTGGCAGGGATCGCTATGGCTACACCTTC
TRBJ2-3 | TRBD2 | NA | TRBV18 | CASFKEGLAVTDTQYF | TGTGCCAGCTTTAAAGAGGGACTAGCGGTCACAGATACGCAGTATTTT
TRBJ2-1 | TRBD2 | NA | TRBV6-6 | CASSLTSVGEQFF | TGTGCCAGCAGTCTGACTAGCGTAGGGGAGCAGTTCTTC
TRBJ2-3 | TRBD1 | NA | TRBV30 | CALGQNTDTQYF | TGTGCCTTGGGACAGAACACAGATACGCAGTATTTT
TRBJ1-2 | NA | NA | TRBV28 | CASSFRGIVSFNYGYTF | TGTGCCAGCAGTTTCCGGGGGATCGTCTCTTTTAACTATGGCTACACCTTC
TRBJ1-3 | NA | NA | TRBV6-4 | CASSDYGVRCTIYF | TGTGCCAGCAGTGACTACGGAGTTAGGTGCACCATATATTTT
TRBJ2-3 | TRBD2 | NA | TRBV30 | CAWSVSRTSGRPDTQYF | TGTGCCTGGAGTGTATCCCGTACTAGCGGGAGACCAGATACGCAGTATTTT
TRBJ1-1 | NA | NA | TRBV6-5 | CASSLNRGNTEAFF | TGTGCCAGCAGCCTTAACCGGGGAAACACTGAAGCTTTCTTT
TRBJ2-3 | TRBD2 | NA | TRBV27 | CASSLTPAGGPSDTQYF | TGTGCCAGCAGTTTGACTCCTGCGGGAGGGCCGTCAGATACGCAGTATTTT
TRBJ2-1 | TRBD2 | NA | TRBV7-9 | CASSSRTSENEQFF | TGTGCCAGCAGCAGCCGGACTAGCGAGAATGAGCAGTTCTTC
TRBJ2-7 | NA | NA | TRBV4-1 | CASSQVGDSSYEQYF | TGCGCCAGCAGCCAAGTTGGTGACAGCAGTTACGAGCAGTACTTC
TRBJ2-7 | TRBD1 | once | TRBV19 | CASRTGASYEQYF | TGTGCCAGTAGAACAGGGGCTTCCTACGAGCAGTACTTC
TRBJ1-2 | TRBD1 | NA | TRBV5-4 | CASRYGQGSNGYTF | TGTGCCAGCAGATATGGACAGGGGAGTAACGGCTACACCTTC
TRBJ2-1 | TRBD2 | NA | TRBV27 | CASSPSGLAGNQNEQFF | TGTGCCAGCAGCCCTTCGGGACTAGCGGGGAACCAAAATGAGCAGTTCTTC